This is a list of T cell receptor beta chains from one sample in a study of cytomegalovirus exposure and HLA in healthy donors. Sequenced by immunoSEQ multiplex PCR; TCRdb stores in-frame clones only, minus some. The sample lists about 210,000 clones, about 85% occurring once. Sequencing input: PBMCs. The receptors come from a woman between 50 and 59 years old in good health and CMV-seropositive. The CDR3 runs from the conserved cysteine through the conserved F or W. A D gene is named only where the DNA matches it firmly. Size values are once, few and many counts, or a class for expanded clones, and some rows have none.

>TRBV2|TRBJ1-2|.|.
CASSEALDSSDGYTF
TGTGCCAGCAGTGAAGCGCTTGACAGCTCCGATGGCTACACCTTC
>TRBV6-1|TRBJ1-5|TRBD1|.
CASSGTGVSNQPQHF
TGTGCCAGCAGTGGGACAGGGGTTAGCAATCAGCCCCAGCATTTT
>TRBV7-9|TRBJ1-1|.|.
CASSFGNTNTEAFF
TGTGCCAGCAGCTTCGGGAACACGAACACTGAAGCTTTCTTT
>TRBV7-2|TRBJ2-1|TRBD2|once
CASSATSSGGNEQFF
TGTGCCAGCAGCGCCACCTCTAGCGGGGGAAATGAGCAGTTCTTC
>TRBV28|TRBJ1-4|.|.
CASIHLGGEKLFF
TGTGCCAGCATTCATTTGGGGGGGGAAAAACTGTTTTTT
>TRBV19|TRBJ1-5|.|.
CASSILFGNQPQHF
TGTGCCAGTAGTATTCTGTTCGGCAATCAGCCCCAGCATTTT
>TRBV25-1|TRBJ1-1|.|once
CASSETSRGNTEAFF
TGTGCCAGCAGTGAGACTAGCAGGGGGAACACTGAAGCTTTCTTT
>TRBV19|TRBJ1-2|TRBD1|.
CASSIAGRQGRKHYGYTF
TGTGCCAGTAGTATAGCCGGAAGACAGGGGCGGAAGCACTATGGCTACACCTTC
>TRBV4-1|TRBJ2-2|.|.
CASSQKITGTGELFF
TGCGCCAGCAGCCAGAAAATAACAGGGACCGGGGAGCTGTTTTTT
>TRBV29-1|TRBJ2-7|.|.
CSVHHRENGEQYF
TGCAGCGTGCACCACCGGGAGAATGGCGAGCAGTACTTC
>TRBV7-3|TRBJ2-2|.|.
CASSRQADGELFF
TGTGCCAGCAGCCGACAAGCGGACGGGGAGCTGTTTTTT
>TRBV7-9|TRBJ1-1|TRBD1|.
CASSAELGQVNTEAFF
TGTGCCAGCAGCGCGGAGCTGGGACAGGTGAACACTGAAGCTTTCTTT
>TRBV7-9|TRBJ1-5|TRBD1|.
CASSLVGTGAGSNQPQHF
TGTGCCAGCAGCTTAGTCGGGACAGGGGCCGGGAGCAATCAGCCCCAGCATTTT
>TRBV11-3|TRBJ2-7|.|.
CASSATGSYEQYF
TGTGCCAGCAGCGCCACAGGGAGCTACGAGCAGTACTTC
>TRBV9|TRBJ2-3|.|.
CASSSGALGADTQYF
TGTGCCAGCAGCTCGGGAGCCCTGGGAGCAGATACGCAGTATTTT
>TRBV18|TRBJ1-1|.|few
CASSPPGATEAFF
TGTGCCAGCTCACCCCCAGGGGCGACGGAAGCTTTCTTT
>TRBV7-8|TRBJ2-7|.|.
CASSLTGSNEQYF
TGTGCCAGCAGCCTGACAGGTAGCAACGAGCAGTACTTC
>TRBV28|TRBJ1-4|TRBD1|.
CASSLGNHPGTENEKLFF
TGTGCCAGCAGTTTGGGGAACCACCCCGGGACAGAGAATGAAAAACTGTTTTTT
>TRBV7-9|TRBJ1-2|TRBD1|.
CASSFGGDSLNYGYTF
TGTGCCAGCAGCTTTGGAGGGGACAGTCTGAACTATGGCTACACCTTC
>TRBV7-2|TRBJ2-2|.|.
CASSLGQQNTGELFF
TGTGCCAGCAGCCTAGGACAGCAGAACACCGGGGAGCTGTTTTTT
>TRBV10-3|TRBJ1-1|.|.
CAIIEDPGYTEAFF
TGTGCCATCATTGAAGATCCAGGGTACACTGAAGCTTTCTTT
>TRBV7-8|TRBJ2-7|.|once
CASSLVIGTRPYEQYF
TGTGCCAGCAGCTTAGTGATAGGGACTCGCCCTTACGAGCAGTACTTC
>TRBV7-2|TRBJ2-3|.|.
CASSLVRSDTQYF
TGTGCCAGCAGCTTAGTTCGGTCAGATACGCAGTATTTT
>TRBV7-2|TRBJ2-3|.|.
CASSLGTGADTQYF
TGTGCCAGCAGCTTAGGGACTGGAGCGGATACGCAGTATTTT
>TRBV2|TRBJ1-6|TRBD1|.
CASSGRQGLHSPLHF
TGTGCCAGCAGTGGTAGACAGGGGTTGCATTCACCCCTCCACTTT
>TRBV30|TRBJ2-5|.|.
CAWSVLGRWTKTQYF
TGTGCCTGGAGTGTACTTGGCCGTTGGACAAAGACCCAGTACTTC
>TRBV7-3|TRBJ1-1|.|.
CASSSTGPGSTEAFF
TGTGCCAGCAGCTCGACGGGCCCGGGGTCGACTGAAGCTTTCTTT
>TRBV7-3|TRBJ2-3|.|.
CASSPQGGEDTQYF
TGTGCCAGCAGTCCCCAGGGGGGCGAGGATACGCAGTATTTT
>TRBV28|TRBJ1-5|TRBD1|.
CASSVRQGTGQPQHF
TGTGCCAGCAGTGTTCGACAGGGGACGGGGCAGCCCCAGCATTTT
>TRBV11-2|TRBJ1-5|TRBD1|.
CASSLGTGALNQPQHF
TGTGCCAGCAGCTTAGGAACAGGGGCCCTCAATCAGCCCCAGCATTTT
>TRBV20-1|TRBJ2-7|.|.
CSASSVYEQYF
TGCAGTGCTAGTTCGGTCTACGAGCAGTACTTC
>TRBV5-4|TRBJ2-3|.|.
CASSLDRNTDTQYF
TGTGCCAGCAGCTTAGACAGGAACACAGATACGCAGTATTTT
>TRBV18|TRBJ1-4|TRBD1|.
CASSPSPQGGEKLFF
TGTGCCAGCTCACCATCCCCACAGGGGGGTGAAAAACTGTTTTTT
>TRBV2|TRBJ2-1|.|.
CASSVKRGNSYNEQFF
TGTGCCAGCAGTGTCAAACGGGGGAACTCCTACAATGAGCAGTTCTTC
>TRBV7-2|TRBJ1-6|TRBD1|.
CASSWAGTANQYSPLHF
TGTGCCAGCAGCTGGGCCGGGACAGCTAACCAGTATTCACCCCTCCACTTT
>TRBV7-9|TRBJ1-1|.|.
CASSLEAAATEAFF
TGTGCCAGCAGCTTAGAAGCGGCGGCCACTGAAGCTTTCTTT
>TRBV6-1|TRBJ2-7|TRBD1|.
CASSEGTVESYEQYF
TGTGCCAGCAGCGAGGGGACAGTAGAATCCTACGAGCAGTACTTC
>TRBV6-4|TRBJ2-1|.|.
CASSDSRESYNEQFF
TGTGCCAGCAGTGACTCCAGGGAATCCTACAATGAGCAGTTCTTC
>TRBV2|TRBJ1-1|.|.
CASSEFRYEDTEAFF
TGTGCCAGCAGTGAGTTCCGCTATGAGGACACTGAAGCTTTCTTT
>TRBV29-1|TRBJ1-2|TRBD1|.
CSVERQGVGYGYTF
TGCAGCGTTGAGCGACAGGGTGTGGGGTATGGCTACACCTTC
>TRBV28|TRBJ2-4|.|.
CASSLRAQPAKNIQYF
TGTGCCAGCAGTTTGCGCGCTCAACCAGCCAAAAACATTCAGTACTTC
>TRBV18|TRBJ1-2|.|.
CASSPLGQGDGYTF
TGTGCCAGCTCACCTCTAGGGCAGGGTGATGGCTACACCTTC
>TRBV6-5|TRBJ2-3|.|.
CAGTSPGDTQYF
TGTGCCGGAACATCACCAGGGGATACGCAGTATTTT
>TRBV4-2|TRBJ2-4|TRBD2|.
CASSQDHSGGYIQYF
TGTGCCAGCAGCCAAGATCATAGCGGGGGCTACATTCAGTACTTC
>TRBV7-7|TRBJ2-2|TRBD2|once
CASSLEGTSGNTGELFF
TGTGCCAGCAGCTTAGAAGGGACTAGCGGGAACACCGGGGAGCTGTTTTTT
>TRBV4-1|TRBJ1-1|.|.
CASSQVGGPSTEAFF
TGCGCCAGCAGCCAAGTAGGGGGACCCAGCACTGAAGCTTTCTTT
>TRBV5-1|TRBJ1-1|.|once
CASSLGFRATEAFF
TGCGCCAGCAGCTTGGGTTTCAGGGCCACTGAAGCTTTCTTT
>TRBV7-3|TRBJ1-2|TRBD1|once
CASSPVRGEGYTF
TGTGCCAGCAGCCCAGTCAGGGGGGAAGGCTACACCTTC